These 27 T cell receptor beta chains originate from one sample sequenced in a study of control samples from healthy donors and cancer patients (dated by TCRdb to 2018 to 2020). Receptor libraries were prepared by the immunoSEQ multiplex PCR assay. The table comes from immuneACCESS by way of TCRdb, which keeps in-frame sequences with V and J called. Part of the clones is missing from these tables; in studies checked, under half for an unresolved V gene and the rest for unknown reasons. The sample table holds roughly 28,000 clones, of which around 79% were seen once. About 20% of the sample lies in the top ten. Material: PBMCs. These TCRs come from a man in his sixties with head and neck cancer.

The chain has TRBV7-9 and TRBJ2-1; D assignment may be TRBD1 or TRBD2 (5 bases each). In germline, CDR1 is SEHNR, CDR2 FQNEAQ (reference sequence). V was clipped by 3 bases and J by 10 bases, with 16 bases between them. CDR3 length: 14 amino acids. In nucleotides, the CDR3 is TGTGCCAGCAGCTTGGGGACCTCCGTGCCCGAGCAGTTCTTC. It is translated as CASSLGTSVPEQFF.

The rearrangement links TRBV14 to TRBJ2-3; D ambiguous. Germline V gives CDR1 SGHDN, CDR2 FVKESK. Trimming shortened V by 0 bases and J by 2 bases, and 6 bases separated the two germline ends. This CDR3 has 14 residues. This CDR3 is CASSQDLPTDTQYF. CDR3 DNA: TGTGCCAGCAGCCAAGATCTACCCACAGATACGCAGTATTTT.

The chain recombines TRBV24-1 with TRBJ2-5, with a possible D match to TRBD1 (5 bases). The CDR3 runs 15 residues. Germline V gene data show CDR1 as KGHDR and CDR2 as SFDVKD. V lost 3 bases and J 0 bases, leaving 10 bases between the germline ends. The CDR3: CATSDRDSYQETQYF. CDR3 nucleotide sequence: TGTGCCACCAGTGATCGAGACAGCTACCAAGAGACCCAGTACTTC.

As DNA, the CDR3 is TGTGCCAGCAGCCAAGAGGTAGTCGGTCGAATGGGTGAAAAACTGTTTTTT. Protein sequence: CASSQEVVGRMGEKLFF. V gene TRBV14 combines with J gene TRBJ1-4; D is ambiguous. Germline CDR1 SGHDN, CDR2 FVKESK. The CDR3 spans 17 residues. Trimming removed 0 bases at V and 7 bases at J, with 18 bases between. The full variable domain, in which reference TRBV14 and TRBJ1-4 provide the parts outside the CDR3, is EAGVTQFPSHSVIEKGQTVTLRCDPISGHDNLYWYRRVMGKEIKFLLHFVKESKQDESGMPNNRFLAERTGGTYSTLKVQPAELEDSGVYFCASSQEVVGRMGEKLFFGSGTQLSVL.

The chain uses TRBV12-3 or TRBV12-4 and TRBJ1-1; no clear D gene. The length of the CDR3 is 13 residues. V gave up 6 bases and J gave up 5 bases, with 13 bases separating them. CDR3 protein: CASSPRGGTEAFF. The CDR3 nucleotides read TGTGCCAGCAGCCCCCGGGGAGGGACTGAAGCTTTCTTT.

V usage is TRBV7-9 and J usage is TRBJ1-4, with D perhaps TRBD1 (6 bases). The length of the CDR3 is 15 residues. V gave up 4 bases and J gave up 8 bases, with 17 bases separating them. Germline V lookup: CDR1 SEHNR, CDR2 FQNEAQ (reference sequence). CDR3 residues: CASSSSFGGGEKLFF. The CDR3 coding sequence is TGTGCCAGCAGCTCTTCCTTTGGGGGGGGCGAAAAACTGTTTTTT.

This clone was picked up a small number of times. The rearrangement joins TRBV4-1 to TRBJ2-1; D not resolved. This CDR3 has 13 residues. The ends were cut back, 1 base at V and 6 bases at J, with 7 bases in the middle. CDR1 and CDR2 from the germline V gene are MGHRA and YSYEKL. CDR3 sequence: CASSQGGVNEQFF. CDR3 nucleotides: TGCGCCAGCAGCCAAGGTGGCGTCAATGAGCAGTTCTTC.

The CDR3 DNA follows: TGTGCCAGCTCACCCCTTCAGGACTCCGAGCAGTACTTC. It translates to CASSPLQDSEQYF. The rearrangement uses TRBV18 and TRBJ2-7; D is possibly TRBD2 (5 bases). This CDR3 comprises 13 residues. Germline V gene lookup returns CDR1 KGHSH and CDR2 LQKENI. Trimming shortened V by 3 bases and J by 6 bases, and 12 bases separated the two germline ends.

The chain employs TRBV30 and TRBJ2-5, with D perhaps assigned TRBD1 or TRBD2 (6 bases each). CDR3 size: 15 residues. The ends were cut back, 0 bases at V and 5 bases at J, with 16 bases in the middle. Germline CDR1 reads GTSNPN; CDR2 reads SVGIG (reference sequence). CDR3 nucleotides: TGTGCCTGGAGTGTACAGGGAGGATTGGGGGAGACCCAGTACTTC. Its translation: CAWSVQGGLGETQYF.

This chain uses TRBV5-6 with TRBJ2-7, with no clear D. This CDR3 is 14 amino acids long. The V and J ends lost 2 bases and 4 bases respectively, with 13 bases between them. The germline CDR1 and CDR2 sequences are SGHDT and YYEEEE. The CDR3, as DNA: TGTGCCAGCAGCTTCGGGTCAATAGGTTACGAGCAGTACTTC. It encodes CASSFGSIGYEQYF.

The rearrangement links TRBV10-2 to TRBJ1-2; D remains ambiguous. The V end was cut by 7 bases, the J end by 0 bases, with 3 bases between. The CDR3 contains 11 residues. Germline values: CDR1 WSHSY, CDR2 SAAADI. The CDR3, as DNA: TGCGCCAGCACCGCTAACTATGGCTACACCTTC. It encodes CASTANYGYTF.

The V call is TRBV18, the J call TRBJ1-5; D possibly corresponds to TRBD1 (6 bases). Germline V gene sequence: CDR1 KGHSH, CDR2 LQKENI. Trimming removed 6 bases from V and 0 bases from J, with 15 bases in between. The CDR3 is made up of 16 amino acids. The CDR3 spells CASSHRVSNSNQPQHF. The CDR3 DNA reads TGTGCCAGCTCGCACAGGGTGAGCAATAGCAATCAGCCCCAGCATTTT.

The V gene is TRBV19, the J gene TRBJ2-7, with TRBD1 matching over 8 bases. CDR3 length: 14 amino acids. Looked up from germline, CDR1 is LNHDA and CDR2 is SQIVND (reference sequence). V trimming: 5 bases; J trimming: 3 bases; junction bases outside the gene matches: 6. Here the CDR3 DNA reads TGTGCCAGTAGTTTGGGACAGGCAAACTACGAGCAGTACTTC. It translates to CASSLGQANYEQYF. Looking up the rest from reference TRBV19 and TRBJ2-7 gives the full variable domain: DGGITQSPKYLFRKEGQNVTLSCEQNLNHDAMYWYRQDPGQGLRLIYYSQIVNDFQKGDIAEGYSVSREKKESFPLTVTSAQKNPTAFYLCASSLGQANYEQYFGPGTRLTVT.

This rearrangement joins TRBV6-2 or TRBV6-3 to TRBJ2-3; no definite D call. The V gene lost 5 bases and the J gene lost 0 bases, with 12 bases spanning the gap. In germline, CDR1 is MNHEY, CDR2 SVGEGT. This CDR3 region has 15 residues. The CDR3 loop reads CASSKWPPSTDTQYF. CDR3 bases: TGTGCCAGCAGTAAATGGCCTCCTAGCACAGATACGCAGTATTTT.

The chain links TRBV5-4 to TRBJ1-4; 9 bases match TRBD1. This CDR3 contains 15 residues. CDR1 is SGHNT and CDR2 is YYREEE in the germline V gene (reference sequence). Losses at the gene ends were 4 bases for V and 5 bases for J; bases not matched to a gene: 6. In nucleotides, the CDR3 is TGTGCCAGCAGCAATGGGACAGGGCGGAATGAAAAACTGTTTTTT. This sequence encodes CASSNGTGRNEKLFF.

The table lists this clone with a few counts. The chain is built from TRBV27 and TRBJ1-4; weak D call: TRBD1 (5 bases). CDR1 and CDR2 from the germline V gene are MNHEY and SMNVEV (reference sequence). CDR3 length: 14 amino acids. Trimming pared 0 bases from V and 5 bases from J, leaving 7 bases between. The CDR3 DNA is TGTGCCAGCAGTTTATCGACAGCGAATGAAAAACTGTTTTTT. It encodes CASSLSTANEKLFF.

The chain carries TRBV19 and TRBJ2-7; TRBD1 is a possible D gene (6 bases). Per the germline V gene, CDR1 is LNHDA and CDR2 is SQIVND (reference sequence). Between the trimmed V and J ends, which lost 5 bases and 0 bases, there was a span of 17 bases. The CDR3 is made up of 16 amino acids. Here the CDR3 reads CASSEGQGFTSYEQYF. For the CDR3, the DNA is TGTGCCAGTAGTGAGGGACAAGGCTTTACCTCCTACGAGCAGTACTTC.

This clone was detected a few times. V usage is TRBV7-2 and J usage is TRBJ2-7; 10 bases align to TRBD2. Germline assignment: CDR1 SGHTA and CDR2 FQGNSA. J lost 2 bases, V lost 4 bases, and 5 bases had no gene match. CDR3 length: 15 residues. This CDR3 reads CASSSSSGGTYEQYF. In DNA form, the CDR3 reads TGTGCCAGCAGCTCCTCTAGCGGGGGTACCTACGAGCAGTACTTC. Using reference TRBV7-2 and TRBJ2-7 for the parts outside the CDR3, the full variable domain is GAGVSQSPSNKVTEKGKDVELRCDPISGHTALYWYRQSLGQGLEFLIYFQGNSAPDKSGLPSDRFSAERTGGSVSTLTIQRTQQEDSAVYLCASSSSSGGTYEQYFGPGTRLTVT.

The CDR3 sequence: CASSLEGGLYGYTF. In DNA, the CDR3 is TGTGCCAGCAGCTTAGAAGGCGGACTCTATGGCTACACCTTC. The gene calls are TRBV7-9 and TRBJ1-2; D gene uncertain. From germline, CDR1 is SEHNR and CDR2 FQNEAQ (reference sequence). With 1 base removed from V and 4 bases from J, the gap between germline ends came to 10 bases. The CDR3 consists of 14 residues.

The CDR3 here is CASSLEFGYSNQPQHF. CDR3 bases: TGTGCCAGCAGCTTAGAGTTCGGTTATAGCAATCAGCCCCAGCATTTT. The chain combines TRBV7-9 with TRBJ1-5; D call uncertain. CDR3 length equals 16 residues. The V gene lost 1 base and the J gene lost 0 bases, with 10 bases spanning the gap. Germline V gene data show CDR1 as SEHNR and CDR2 as FQNEAQ (reference sequence).

V is TRBV5-1 and J is TRBJ2-7; D is unclear. The CDR3 is 11 residues long. The ends were cut back, 0 bases at V and 7 bases at J, with 5 bases in the middle. Germline-derived CDR1 and CDR2 are SGHRS and YFSETQ. The DNA for the CDR3 is TGCGCCAGCAGCTTGGGTGGTGAGCAGTACTTC. Translation: CASSLGGEQYF.

The chain joins TRBV11-2 to TRBJ2-3, with D uncertain. The CDR3 totals 14 residues. CDR1 is SGHAT, CDR2 FQNNGV, per germline. The V end lost 5 bases, the J end lost 0 bases, and 9 bases lay between the germline ends. The CDR3 region is CASSPYSSTDTQYF. The CDR3, as DNA: TGTGCCAGCAGCCCCTATTCTAGCACAGATACGCAGTATTTT.

This chain uses TRBV28 with TRBJ1-6; TRBD1 might be the D (6 bases). The V gene lost 7 bases and the J gene lost 6 bases, with 16 bases spanning the gap. The CDR3 length is 15 residues. CDR1 is MDHEN and CDR2 is SYDVKM in the germline V gene. CDR3 DNA sequence: TGTGCCAGCAACGGCAGGGGATTTCCTAATTCACCCCTCCACTTT. Translated: CASNGRGFPNSPLHF. Based on the CDR3 plus reference TRBV28 and TRBJ1-6, the full variable domain is DVKVTQSSRYLVKRTGEKVFLECVQDMDHENMFWYRQDPGLGLRLIYFSYDVKMKEKGDIPEGYSVSREKKERFSLILESASTNQTSMYLCASNGRGFPNSPLHFGNGTRLTVT.

V gene TRBV5-4 combines with J gene TRBJ2-1; 13 nucleotides line up with TRBD2. Trimming at V came to 0 bases and at J to 9 bases, leaving 6 bases not matched to a gene. The CDR3 totals 16 residues. Germline V gives CDR1 SGHNT, CDR2 YYREEE (reference sequence). This CDR3 reads CASSLALAGGKAEQFF. The CDR3 bases are TGTGCCAGCAGCTTGGCACTAGCGGGAGGGAAAGCTGAGCAGTTCTTC.

This clone was counted once. The rearrangement joins TRBV7-2 to TRBJ2-7; unclear D gene. This CDR3 is 14 amino acids long. Trimming removed 5 bases at V and 5 bases at J, with 16 bases between. Germline lookup yields CDR1 SGHTA and CDR2 FQGNSA. CDR3 sequence (DNA): TGTGCCAGCAGCCCGCAAATGGCGGATAACGAGCAGTACTTC. Its protein is CASSPQMADNEQYF.

This clone was detected once. The chain joins TRBV7-2 to TRBJ2-7; 7 bases fit TRBD1. In germline, CDR1 is SGHTA, CDR2 FQGNSA. The V and J ends lost 4 bases and 6 bases, in that order; junction bases with no gene match: 3. The CDR3 runs 12 residues. The CDR3 protein is CASSSPGGEQYF. CDR3 coding DNA: TGTGCCAGCAGCTCCCCAGGGGGCGAGCAGTACTTC.

The rearrangement links TRBV28 to TRBJ1-2; D is unresolved. Germline V gene sequence: CDR1 MDHEN, CDR2 SYDVKM. The CDR3 has 12 residues. The ends were cut back, 3 bases at V and 8 bases at J, with 10 bases in the middle. In DNA form, the CDR3 reads TGTGCCAGCAGTTTGTTCGTTACCGGCTACACCTTC. Its translation: CASSLFVTGYTF.